This T cell receptor (beta chain) is from a study of early T cells in non-severe SARS-CoV-2 infection. Background on the study: Sequencing used unsorted whole-blood bulk RNA, so chains lack pairing. Study-wide points: Private and CD4 specificities were missed by VDJdb matching, skewed to anti-spike CD8.

Trimming removed 7 bases at V and 8 bases at J, with 11 bases between. This CDR3 contains 11 residues. In germline, CDR1 is SQVTM, CDR2 ANQGSEA. Attached unique molecular identifiers marked individual cDNA molecules. TCRdb called the 5' RACE reads again in MiXCR, with one record for every CDR3 protein. Among around 82,000 distinct CDR3 sequences listed, about 10% were seen once. The sample holds many counts of this clonotype. What it binds is unknown. This TCR was sampled from an adult who was a healthcare worker with PCR-confirmed SARS-CoV-2 infection or an uninfected control (not recorded which). The sample taken for sequencing was whole blood. This chain links TRBV29-1 with TRBJ1-4; possible D gene TRBD1, 6 bases. The CDR3 region has the DNA TGCAGCGGCCAGGGGAGCGAAAAACTGTTTTTT. Amino acid sequence: CSGQGSEKLFF.